A single T cell receptor (beta chain) is shown here with its context. Measured with immunoSEQ multiplex PCR; TCRdb has only the in-frame clones, and not every one. The sample shows 55,000 or so clones, about two thirds of them seen only once. The record originates from a study of T cell clones after liver transplantation. Germline V lookup: CDR1 SNHLY, CDR2 FYNNEI. CDR3 size: 14 residues. The V end was cut by 0 bases, the J end by 13 bases, with 18 bases between. Sorting of unstimulated PBMCs yielded separate CD3+CD4+ and CD3+CD8+ fractions. The TCR sequence derives from a human donor who received a liver transplant. The material was CD4+ T cells from blood, obtained before liver transplant. J is TRBJ2-5 and V is TRBV2, with D possibly matching TRBD1 (6 bases). Here the CDR3 reads CASSEALPGEGGYF. The DNA for the CDR3 is TGTGCCAGCAGTGAAGCGCTTCCTGGAGAAGGGGGGTACTTC.